The 13 T cell receptor beta chains presented below share a single source sample, sequenced in a study of cytomegalovirus exposure and HLA in healthy donors. Vbeta (60) and Jbeta (13) primers were used in the PCR. The protocol was immunoSEQ multiplex PCR, while the TCRdb copy is restricted to in-frame clones and leaves out a portion. Of some 56,000 clones in the sample, approximately 52% were seen once. Input material: PBMCs. All receptors derive from a human donor in good health.

This rearrangement joins TRBV7-2 to TRBJ2-7, with a tentative D call TRBD1 (6 bases). V was trimmed by 5 bases and J by 3 bases, leaving 8 bases between them. The germline V gene encodes CDR1 SGHTA and CDR2 FQGNSA. This CDR3 is 12 amino acids long. The CDR3: CASSQGIYEQYF. The CDR3 DNA reads TGTGCCAGCAGCCAGGGGATCTACGAGCAGTACTTC.

The V gene is TRBV5-1, the J gene TRBJ2-1; 10 bases agree with TRBD2. There are 15 residues in the CDR3. Germline CDR1 and CDR2: SGHRS and YFSETQ. With 7 bases clipped from V and 4 bases from J, the junction kept 8 bases outside the gene matches. For the CDR3, the DNA is TGCGCCAGCCGAGAGGTAGCGGGGGGTTACAATGAGCAGTTCTTC. Amino acid sequence: CASREVAGGYNEQFF.

The V call is TRBV2, the J call TRBJ1-4; D not resolved. The germline CDR1 and CDR2 sequences are SNHLY and FYNNEI. Trimming left V 4 bases short and J 8 bases short, with 2 bases between. The length of the CDR3 is 10 residues. CDR3 amino acids: CASSAEKLFF. CDR3 in DNA: TGTGCCAGCAGTGCGGAAAAACTGTTTTTT.

The chain couples TRBV7-2 to TRBJ2-1; 9 bases match TRBD1. The CDR3 has 15 residues. With V trimmed by 7 bases and J by 7 bases, 11 bases remained unmatched. CDR1 and CDR2 from the germline V gene are SGHTA and FQGNSA. This chain's CDR3 is CASTEIGTGRNEQFF. The DNA for the CDR3 is TGTGCCAGCACCGAAATCGGGACAGGGCGGAATGAGCAGTTCTTC.

The genes are TRBV2 and TRBJ1-1; TRBD1 matches 7 bases. The V gene end was trimmed by 4 bases and the J gene end by 4 bases; junction bases not matched to a gene: 9. The CDR3 has 15 amino acids. The germline V gene has CDR1 SNHLY and CDR2 FYNNEI. The CDR3 DNA follows: TGTGCCAGCAGTGTTGGGACAGTTTGGGGCACTGAAGCTTTCTTT. The encoded protein is CASSVGTVWGTEAFF. Full variable domain (outside the CDR3, taken from reference TRBV2 and TRBJ1-1): EPEVTQTPSHQVTQMGQEVILRCVPISNHLYFYWYRQILGQKVEFLVSFYNNEISEKSEIFDDQFSVERPDGSNFTLKIRSTKLEDSAMYFCASSVGTVWGTEAFFGQGTRLTVV.

The chain couples TRBV6-5 to TRBJ1-1, with 9 bases aligning to TRBD1. Germline CDR1 reads MNHEY; CDR2 reads SVGAGI. The CDR3 sequence is 15 residues long. The V and J ends lost 4 bases and 6 bases, in that order; junction bases with no gene match: 9. The DNA for the CDR3 is TGTGCCAGCAGTTCCCAGACAGGGGGAAGTGCTGAAGCTTTCTTT. Translated: CASSSQTGGSAEAFF.

This clone occurred a few times. The chain has TRBV6-4 and TRBJ2-3, with D tentatively TRBD2 (5 bases). This CDR3 has 14 amino acids. Germline V gives CDR1 MRHNA, CDR2 SNTAGT. V shed 5 bases and J shed 1 base, with 10 bases lying between them. The CDR3 sequence: CASSRNGGTDTQYF. CDR3 DNA sequence: TGTGCCAGCAGTAGGAACGGGGGCACAGATACGCAGTATTTT.

The sample holds a few counts of this clone. In DNA form, the CDR3 reads TGTGCCAGCTCACCGGACAGGGTAGGGAGCAATCAGCCCCAGCATTTT. Its protein is CASSPDRVGSNQPQHF. The gene calls are TRBV18 and TRBJ1-5, with 8 bases that match TRBD1. V lost 3 bases, J lost 1 base, and 5 bases stayed unmatched. Germline CDR1 reads KGHSH; CDR2 reads LQKENI. This CDR3 is built from 16 residues.

This clone has a handful of counts. The genes are TRBV6-5 and TRBJ2-7; 13 bases are shared with TRBD2. Trimming took 5 bases from V and 2 from J; bases not matched to a gene: 3. CDR3 length: 15 amino acids. Germline-derived CDR1 and CDR2 are MNHEY and SVGAGI. The CDR3 sequence is CASSPTSGGAYEQYF. CDR3 nucleotide sequence: TGTGCCAGCAGTCCTACTAGCGGGGGGGCCTACGAGCAGTACTTC.

The chain combines TRBV5-1 with TRBJ1-2; TRBD1 agrees at 7 bases. With 4 bases clipped from V and 5 bases from J, the junction kept 11 bases outside the gene matches. CDR1 and CDR2 from the germline V gene are SGHRS and YFSETQ. This CDR3 region has 15 residues. The CDR3 DNA follows: TGCGCCAGCAGCGTTCCGGGACAGCGTCTATATGGCTACACCTTC. Translating it yields CASSVPGQRLYGYTF.

The chain joins TRBV7-3 to TRBJ2-2; TRBD1 is a possible D gene (6 bases). The CDR3 length is 14 residues. V was pared by 5 bases and J by 3 bases, with 10 bases between. Germline V gene data show CDR1 as SGHTA and CDR2 as FQGTGA. The CDR3 reads CASSEGHYTGELFF. In nucleotides, the CDR3 is TGTGCCAGCAGCGAGGGACATTACACCGGGGAGCTGTTTTTT.

This chain links TRBV6-5 with TRBJ1-1; D is uncertain. The germline CDR1 and CDR2 sequences are MNHEY and SVGAGI. The CDR3 is made up of 12 amino acids. V lost 0 bases and J 5 bases, leaving 4 bases between the germline ends. The CDR3 DNA is TGTGCCAGCAGTTACTCGCGTACTGAAGCTTTCTTT. Its translation: CASSYSRTEAFF.

The V call is TRBV29-1, the J call TRBJ2-5, with D hard to call. Per the germline V gene, CDR1 is SQVTM and CDR2 is ANQGSEA. This CDR3 has 12 amino acids. V lost 5 bases, J lost 0 bases, and 7 bases lay in between. This chain's CDR3 is CSVLSYQETQYF. The CDR3, as DNA: TGCAGCGTTCTTTCGTACCAAGAGACCCAGTACTTC.